These 32 T cell receptor beta chains were sequenced from one sample in a study of beta chain features in type 1 diabetes. The entirety of the isolated RNA underwent reverse transcription, so expressed TCRB transcripts were sequenced. The assay was immunoSEQ multiplex PCR, and TCRdb's table has in-frame clones only and misses some. Of around 300,000 clones listed, 11% are singletons. Sequenced: naive CD4+ T cells from blood. The receptor set was obtained from a young woman in good health.

The CDR3 coding sequence is TGTGCCTGGAGAAGGCTAGCGGGAGCCACAGATACGCAGTATTTT. Its translation is CAWRRLAGATDTQYF. The V and J genes are TRBV30 and TRBJ2-3, with 10 bases aligning to TRBD2. CDR1 is GTSNPN, CDR2 SVGIG, per germline (reference sequence). V trimming: 3 bases; J trimming: 2 bases; junction bases outside the gene matches: 5. The CDR3 sequence is 15 residues long.

In this sample, this clone turned up a few times. The chain employs TRBV29-1 and TRBJ2-1; maybe TRBD2 (6 bases). This CDR3 contains 14 residues. With 5 bases removed from V and 8 bases from J, the gap between germline ends came to 19 bases. Germline-derived CDR1 and CDR2 are SQVTM and ANQGSEA. CDR3 DNA: TGCAGCGTTTTAGGAGATGCGGGATTAGATGAGCAGTTCTTC. Amino acids: CSVLGDAGLDEQFF.

This clone came up a few times. The chain has TRBV6-1 and TRBJ2-1, with 10 bases fitting TRBD1. CDR1 MNHNS and CDR2 SASEGT come from the germline V gene. The trim removed 11 bases at V and 10 bases at J, leaving 14 bases unmatched. This CDR3 is built from 14 residues. CDR3 coding DNA: TGTGCCGGGACAGGGGACTTCCTCCTAGGGGAGCAGTTCTTC. It codes for CAGTGDFLLGEQFF.

In this sample, this clone turned up a few times. The chain joins TRBV28 to TRBJ2-3; D perhaps matches TRBD1 (6 bases). Germline CDR1 is MDHEN and CDR2 is SYDVKM. The CDR3 runs to 13 residues. Trimming stripped 5 bases from V and 6 bases from J, with 12 bases between. Written as DNA, the CDR3 is TGTGCCAGCAGTCCGGACAGAGGGGATACGCAGTATTTT. Residues: CASSPDRGDTQYF. Looking up the rest from reference TRBV28 and TRBJ2-3 gives the full variable domain: DVKVTQSSRYLVKRTGEKVFLECVQDMDHENMFWYRQDPGLGLRLIYFSYDVKMKEKGDIPEGYSVSREKKERFSLILESASTNQTSMYLCASSPDRGDTQYFGPGTRLTVL.

The chain recombines TRBV29-1 with TRBJ2-1; 7 bases align to TRBD1. The germline CDR1 and CDR2 sequences are SQVTM and ANQGSEA. CDR3 length equals 13 residues. V dropped 4 bases and J dropped 0; count of bases not matched to a gene: 0. This CDR3 is CSVGTGSYNEQFF. The CDR3 region has the DNA TGCAGCGTTGGGACAGGCTCCTACAATGAGCAGTTCTTC.

V and J are TRBV6-6 and TRBJ2-1; 7 bases line up with TRBD2. There are 12 residues in the CDR3. V lost 4 bases to trimming and J lost 10 bases; unmatched junction nucleotides: 4. The germline CDR1 and CDR2 sequences are MNHNY and SVGAGI (reference sequence). The CDR3 DNA is TGTGCCAGCAGTTTAGGGAGGGGAGAGCAGTTCTTC. It translates to CASSLGRGEQFF.

The sample holds a few counts of this clone. This rearrangement joins TRBV27 to TRBJ2-5, with a weak D call TRBD1 (6 bases). The germline gives CDR1 MNHEY, CDR2 SMNVEV (reference sequence). This CDR3 has 16 residues. Trimming took 7 bases from V and 0 from J, leaving 18 bases between them. CDR3 loop: CASNSRPNRDQETQYF. In DNA form, the CDR3 reads TGTGCCAGCAACTCCCGACCAAACAGGGACCAAGAGACCCAGTACTTC.

The chain has TRBV29-1 and TRBJ2-7, with 9 positions matching TRBD2. Germline CDR1 is SQVTM and CDR2 is ANQGSEA. CDR3 length: 15 amino acids. The trim removed 4 bases at V and 6 bases at J, leaving 13 bases unmatched. CDR3 amino acids: CSVGVWREGLFEQYF. DNA for the CDR3: TGCAGCGTTGGGGTCTGGCGGGAGGGCCTCTTCGAGCAGTACTTC.

This clone was counted only a few times. The rearrangement uses TRBV7-9 and TRBJ1-2; 7 bases align to TRBD1. Germline-derived CDR1 and CDR2 are SEHNR and FQNEAQ (reference sequence). V lost 11 bases to trimming and J lost 2 bases; unmatched junction nucleotides: 5. The CDR3 runs 12 residues. The CDR3, as DNA: TGTGCCGGGACAGTTGAGAACTATGGCTACACCTTC. This encodes CAGTVENYGYTF.

The V call is TRBV7-2, the J call TRBJ1-4; maybe TRBD1 (5 bases). V was pared by 0 bases and J by 3 bases, with 5 bases between. The CDR3 loop spans 14 amino acids. Germline V gives CDR1 SGHTA, CDR2 FQGNSA. The CDR3 DNA sequence: TGTGCCAGCAGCTTAGCAGGGGCTAATGAAAAACTGTTTTTT. Its protein is CASSLAGANEKLFF.

The gene calls are TRBV7-6 and TRBJ2-7, with 13 bases identical to TRBD2. The junction had 2 bases not matched to a gene; V was cut back by 5 bases and J by 1 base. CDR1 SGHVS and CDR2 FNYEAQ come from the germline V gene. CDR3 length: 15 residues. The CDR3 bases are TGTGCCAGCAGCCGGACTAGCGGGAGTTCCTACGAGCAGTACTTC. Its translation: CASSRTSGSSYEQYF.

This clone has just a few counts. The junction does not match germline at one end; this may be a read error. CDR3 residues: CASTLALAGRYNEQFF. The CDR3, as DNA: TGTGCCAGCACTTTAGCCCTAGCGGGAAGATACAATGAGCAGTTCTTC. The V and J genes are TRBV28 and TRBJ2-1; 9 bases line up with TRBD2. Germline CDR1 MDHEN, CDR2 SYDVKM. There are 16 residues in the CDR3.

This clone showed up just a few times. The chain employs TRBV19 and TRBJ1-2; 9 bases map to TRBD1. The CDR3 has 15 amino acids. V shed 7 bases and J 2 bases; nucleotides not matched to a gene: 8. Germline CDR1 reads LNHDA; CDR2 reads SQIVND (reference sequence). The CDR3 protein is CASTRSTGGNYGYTF. The DNA of the CDR3 is TGTGCCAGTACCCGTTCGACAGGGGGAAACTATGGCTACACCTTC.

This clone was observed a handful of times. This sequence joins TRBV7-9 and TRBJ1-4; D is unclear. The V gene lost 8 bases and the J gene lost 8 bases, with 15 bases spanning the gap. Per germline, CDR1 SEHNR and CDR2 FQNEAQ (reference sequence). CDR3 length equals 13 residues. DNA of the CDR3: TGTGCCAGCTCCGAGGGTGGAGGGGAAAAACTGTTTTTT. Encoded protein: CASSEGGGEKLFF.

For this clone: Other DNA sequences in the same sample also yield this CDR3. The genes are TRBV14 and TRBJ1-2; D gene uncertain. CDR1 and CDR2 (germline): SGHDN, FVKESK. The CDR3 has 12 amino acids. V lost 4 bases and J lost 2, with 5 bases in between. The CDR3 nucleotides are TGTGCCAGCAGCCCCCAAAACTATGGCTACACCTTC. Its translation is CASSPQNYGYTF.

With respect to this clone: In the same sample, other DNA sequences code for this CDR3. The chain carries TRBV7-3 and TRBJ2-5, with D unclear. The CDR3 is 13 amino acids. The germline gives CDR1 SGHTA, CDR2 FQGTGA. The ends were cut back, 3 bases at V and 2 bases at J, with 7 bases in the middle. As DNA, the CDR3 is TGTGCCAGCAGCTTTAGTCGACAAGAGACCCAGTACTTC. Its protein is CASSFSRQETQYF.

This clone has a handful of counts. The chain employs TRBV9 and TRBJ2-7, with 15 bases matching TRBD2. The CDR3 is made up of 14 amino acids. V dropped 7 bases and J dropped 10; count of bases not matched to a gene: 9. Per the germline V gene, CDR1 is SGDLS and CDR2 is YYNGEE. The CDR3 DNA reads TGTGCCAGCGCCACCGGGACTAGCGGGAGGCCTCAGTACTTC. Its protein product is CASATGTSGRPQYF.

Worth noting for this clone: In the same sample, other DNA sequences code for this CDR3. The chain employs TRBV18 and TRBJ2-1; TRBD2 agrees at 11 bases. Germline trimming cut 0 bases from V and 4 bases from J; bases unmatched to any gene: 2. This CDR3 comprises 16 residues. The germline V gene has CDR1 KGHSH and CDR2 LQKENI. CDR3 in DNA: TGTGCCAGCTCACCACCCGGGACTAGCGGATACAATGAGCAGTTCTTC. It specifies CASSPPGTSGYNEQFF. The full variable domain, with the rest looked up from reference TRBV18 and TRBJ2-1, is NAGVMQNPRHLVRRRGQEARLRCSPMKGHSHVYWYRQLPEEGLKFMVYLQKENIIDESGMPKERFSAEFPKEGPSILRIQQVVRGDSAAYFCASSPPGTSGYNEQFFGPGTRLTVL.

V is TRBV25-1 and J is TRBJ2-5; D is possibly TRBD1 (5 bases). V dropped 10 bases and J dropped 0 bases, with 15 bases sitting between them. Germline CDR1 and CDR2: MGHDK and SYGVNS. CDR3 length: 14 residues. The CDR3, as DNA: TGTGCCACTCGACCCCCAGGGAACCAAGAGACCCAGTACTTC. Translation gives CATRPPGNQETQYF.

CDR3 in DNA: TGTGCCAGCAGCTTAGGTCTAGCGGGAGTTTACAATGAGCAGTTCTTC. Its protein is CASSLGLAGVYNEQFF. The chain employs TRBV7-2 and TRBJ2-1, with 10 positions matching TRBD2. The ends lost 1 base at V and 4 bases at J; junction bases unmatched: 4. This CDR3 region has 16 residues. Germline CDR1 is SGHTA and CDR2 is FQGNSA.

This clone has more than one count but fewer than ten. The genes are TRBV7-2 and TRBJ2-3, with TRBD1 matching 8 bases. V lost 3 bases, J lost 2 bases, and 4 bases stayed unmatched. Germline CDR1 and CDR2: SGHTA and FQGNSA. This CDR3 is built from 15 residues. The CDR3 nucleotides are TGTGCCAGCAGCTTCCGGACAGGGTACACAGATACGCAGTATTTT. This sequence encodes CASSFRTGYTDTQYF.

V gene TRBV15 combines with J gene TRBJ2-6, with TRBD1 identical over 10 bases. V lost 0 bases, J lost 2 bases, and 7 bases stayed unmatched. Germline CDR1 is LNHNV and CDR2 is YYDKDF (reference sequence). This CDR3 is 19 amino acids long. CDR3 bases: TGTGCCACCAGCAGAGAGCTGGGACAGGGGTCCGCTGGGGCCAACGTCCTGACTTTC. It is translated as CATSRELGQGSAGANVLTF.

This clone was seen a handful of times. The chain recombines TRBV19 with TRBJ2-7; tentatively, D is TRBD2 (5 bases). V gave up 3 bases and J gave up 0 bases, with 12 bases separating them. Germline loops: CDR1 LNHDA, CDR2 SQIVND (reference sequence). This CDR3 is built from 15 residues. The CDR3 nucleotides are TGTGCCAGTAGTATGGGCGGAGGCACCTCCTACGAGCAGTACTTC. Its protein product is CASSMGGGTSYEQYF.

Only a few counts were recorded for this clone. The genes are TRBV7-9 and TRBJ2-7; weak D call: TRBD1 (6 bases). The CDR3 consists of 15 residues. Trimming cost V 5 bases and J 0 bases, with 14 bases left between them. The germline V gene has CDR1 SEHNR and CDR2 FQNEAQ (reference sequence). The CDR3 coding sequence is TGTGCCAGCAGCCCTCCGGGACAACCCTCCTACGAGCAGTACTTC. This codes for CASSPPGQPSYEQYF.

This clone was observed a few times. This chain joins TRBV7-2 and TRBJ2-1; 16 bases are shared with TRBD2. CDR3 length: 16 amino acids. V shed 4 bases, J shed 8 bases, and the junction held 5 bases outside the gene matches. Germline CDR1 and CDR2: SGHTA and FQGNSA. This CDR3 is CASSSRGTSGRDEQFF. The CDR3 DNA reads as TGTGCCAGCAGCTCGAGGGGGACTAGCGGGAGGGATGAGCAGTTCTTC.

This clone was counted a few times. The V and J genes are TRBV29-1 and TRBJ1-5; TRBD1 is a possible D gene (6 bases). Germline V lookup: CDR1 SQVTM, CDR2 ANQGSEA. V shed 6 bases and J shed 2 bases, with 17 bases lying between them. The CDR3 runs to 15 residues. The CDR3 is CSVQLGGAGNQPQHF. The CDR3 DNA reads as TGCAGCGTCCAATTGGGGGGGGCCGGCAATCAGCCCCAGCATTTT. Supplemented by reference TRBV29-1 and TRBJ1-5, the full variable domain reads SAVISQKPSRDICQRGTSLTIQCQVDSQVTMMFWYRQQPGQSLTLIATANQGSEATYESGFVIDKFPISRPNLTFSTLTVSNMSPEDSSIYLCSVQLGGAGNQPQHFGDGTRLSIL.

V gene TRBV5-1 combines with J gene TRBJ2-7, with D possibly being TRBD2 (9 bases). Trimming pared 3 bases from V and 2 bases from J, leaving 21 bases between. CDR1 and CDR2 (germline): SGHRS, YFSETQ. The CDR3 runs to 17 residues. CDR3 in DNA: TGCGCCAGCAGCTGGACGGCGGGGGGGACAGGACCCTACGAGCAGTACTTC. Its translation: CASSWTAGGTGPYEQYF.

This clone was seen more than once but under ten times. This CDR3 is CASSQEPRVYNEQFF. CDR3 bases: TGCGCCAGCAGCCAAGAACCCAGGGTCTACAATGAGCAGTTCTTC. The chain employs TRBV4-3 and TRBJ2-1; a weak D match, TRBD1 (5 bases). CDR1 and CDR2 from the germline V gene are LGHNA and YSLEER. The CDR3 consists of 15 residues. The germline V and J ends were trimmed by 0 bases and 3 bases, with 9 bases remaining between them.

This chain uses TRBV6-5 with TRBJ1-2; D is uncertain. CDR1 and CDR2 (germline): MNHEY, SVGAGI. V was cut by 5 bases and J by 2 bases, with 9 bases left in between. This CDR3 is built from 13 residues. The CDR3 DNA reads as TGTGCCAGCAGTGTGGGCACGAACTATGGCTACACCTTC. As protein: CASSVGTNYGYTF.

The gene calls are TRBV7-2 and TRBJ2-7, with 12 bases aligning to TRBD2. The J segment lost 1 base and the V segment lost 4 bases, leaving 5 bases of the junction unmatched. The germline gives CDR1 SGHTA, CDR2 FQGNSA. The CDR3 consists of 16 residues. In nucleotides, the CDR3 is TGTGCCAGCAGCTCCAGTCTAGCGGGAGGGTCCTACGAGCAGTACTTC. This codes for CASSSSLAGGSYEQYF. Complete variable domain (other parts from reference TRBV7-2 and TRBJ2-7): GAGVSQSPSNKVTEKGKDVELRCDPISGHTALYWYRQSLGQGLEFLIYFQGNSAPDKSGLPSDRFSAERTGGSVSTLTIQRTQQEDSAVYLCASSSSLAGGSYEQYFGPGTRLTVT.

This clone came up a few times. V gene TRBV5-1 combines with J gene TRBJ2-7; D is unclear. Germline V gene sequence: CDR1 SGHRS, CDR2 YFSETQ. The CDR3 contains 12 residues. Trimming pared 3 bases from V and 4 bases from J, leaving 8 bases between. The CDR3 protein is CASSSMRYEQYF. The DNA of the CDR3 is TGCGCCAGCAGCTCCATGAGGTACGAGCAGTACTTC.

This chain joins TRBV30 and TRBJ1-3; unclear D gene. Deletions cut 4 bases from V and 7 bases from J, with 8 bases between. Germline-derived CDR1 and CDR2 are GTSNPN and SVGIG (reference sequence). The length of the CDR3 is 11 residues. CDR3 in amino acids: CAWTPGNTIYF. As DNA, the CDR3 is TGTGCCTGGACCCCCGGGAACACCATATATTTT.